This T cell receptor (beta chain) was documented in a study of STAT5B mutations in CD4+ large granular lymphocyte leukemia. Study results and limitations: Data were not HLA-matched across samples. 8/27 top patient clones versus 2/35 control clones were TRBV06-family.

Method: immunoSEQ multiplex PCR; TCRdb's copy keeps in-frame clones and lacks some. The data hold some 38,000 clones, with approximately 85% observed a single time. The CDR3 spans 15 residues. Trimming cost V 2 bases and J 4 bases, with 11 bases left between them. Germline CDR1 and CDR2: LGHNA and YSLEER. Note on this clone: The antigen remains undetermined.

The TCR sequence derives from a human donor in good health. The genes are TRBV4-3 and TRBJ2-2; D might be TRBD2 (5 bases). The sequencing sample was made of CD4+ T cells from blood buffy coats. CDR3 bases: TGCGCCAGCAGCCAACTCACGGGGAGCACCGGGGAGCTGTTTTTT. Protein product: CASSQLTGSTGELFF.